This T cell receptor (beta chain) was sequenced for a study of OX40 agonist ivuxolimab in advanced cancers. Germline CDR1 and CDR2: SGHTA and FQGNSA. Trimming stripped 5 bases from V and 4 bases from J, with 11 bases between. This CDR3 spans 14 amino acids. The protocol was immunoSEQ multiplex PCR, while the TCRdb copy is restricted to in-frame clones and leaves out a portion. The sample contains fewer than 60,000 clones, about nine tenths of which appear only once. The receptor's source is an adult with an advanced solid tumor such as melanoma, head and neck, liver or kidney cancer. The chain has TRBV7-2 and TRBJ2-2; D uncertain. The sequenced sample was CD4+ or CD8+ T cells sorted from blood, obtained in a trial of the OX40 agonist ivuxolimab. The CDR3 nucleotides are TGTGCCAGCAGCCGTACTGCTAGCACCGGGGAGCTGTTTTTT. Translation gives CASSRTASTGELFF.